Following are 3 T cell receptor beta chains from one sample sequenced in a study of PD-L1 blockade in urothelial cancer. Produced via immunoSEQ multiplex PCR; TCRdb's table is partial and in-frame only. The profile shows tens of thousands of clones, approximately 83% of them singletons. Sequenced here: PBMCs, sampled around atezolizumab (anti-PD-L1) treatment. The receptors come from a man between 60 and 75 years old with urothelial cancer.

V usage is TRBV6-1 and J usage is TRBJ2-7, with TRBD1 matching 8 bases. V trimming: 5 bases; J trimming: 1 base; junction bases outside the gene matches: 4. The CDR3 runs to 14 residues. The germline V gene encodes CDR1 MNHNS and CDR2 SASEGT. The DNA for the CDR3 is TGTGCCAGCAGTCTAAGACAGGGGTCCTACGAGCAGTACTTC. It is translated as CASSLRQGSYEQYF.

The V and J genes are TRBV27 and TRBJ2-7, with 8 bases lining up with TRBD1. The ends lost 7 bases at V and 0 bases at J; junction bases unmatched: 8. The germline CDR1 and CDR2 sequences are MNHEY and SMNVEV (reference sequence). This CDR3 spans 15 amino acids. CDR3 residues: CASTERTGISYEQYF. CDR3 bases: TGTGCCAGCACCGAAAGGACAGGGATCTCCTACGAGCAGTACTTC.

The rearrangement joins TRBV5-1 to TRBJ1-5; 7 nucleotides agree with TRBD1. V trimming: 5 bases; J trimming: 0 bases; junction bases outside the gene matches: 8. Looked up from germline, CDR1 is SGHRS and CDR2 is YFSETQ. This CDR3 contains 16 residues. The CDR3: CASRPGTDNSNQPQHF. The CDR3 coding sequence is TGCGCCAGCAGACCCGGGACAGATAATAGCAATCAGCCCCAGCATTTT.